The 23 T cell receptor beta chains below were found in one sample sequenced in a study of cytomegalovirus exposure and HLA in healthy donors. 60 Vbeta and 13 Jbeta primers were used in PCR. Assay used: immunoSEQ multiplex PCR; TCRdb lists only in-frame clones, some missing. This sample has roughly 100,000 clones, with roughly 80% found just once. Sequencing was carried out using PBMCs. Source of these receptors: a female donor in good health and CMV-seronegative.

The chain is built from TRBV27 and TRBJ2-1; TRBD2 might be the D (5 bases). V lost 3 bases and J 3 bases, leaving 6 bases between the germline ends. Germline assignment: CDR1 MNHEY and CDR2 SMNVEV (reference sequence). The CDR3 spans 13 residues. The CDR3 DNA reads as TGTGCCAGCAGTTTCGGGGTCTACAATGAGCAGTTCTTC. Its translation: CASSFGVYNEQFF.

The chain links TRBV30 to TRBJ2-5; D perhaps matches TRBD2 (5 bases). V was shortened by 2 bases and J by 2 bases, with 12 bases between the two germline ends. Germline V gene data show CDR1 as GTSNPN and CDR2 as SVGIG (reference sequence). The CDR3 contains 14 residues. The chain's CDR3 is CAWSSFGEQETQYF. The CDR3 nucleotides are TGTGCCTGGAGTTCCTTTGGGGAGCAAGAGACCCAGTACTTC.

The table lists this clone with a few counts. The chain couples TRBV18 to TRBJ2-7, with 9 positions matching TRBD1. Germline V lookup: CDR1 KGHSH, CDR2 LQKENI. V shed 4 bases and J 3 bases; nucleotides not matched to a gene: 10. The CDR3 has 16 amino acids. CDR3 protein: CASSRLGQGKSYEQYF. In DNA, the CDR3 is TGTGCCAGCTCACGGCTCGGACAGGGGAAGAGCTACGAGCAGTACTTC.

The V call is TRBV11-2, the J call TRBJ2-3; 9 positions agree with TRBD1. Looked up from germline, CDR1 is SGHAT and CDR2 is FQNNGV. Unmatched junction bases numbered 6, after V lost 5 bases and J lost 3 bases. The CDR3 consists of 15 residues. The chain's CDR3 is CASSPRQGVTDTQYF. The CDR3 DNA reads TGTGCCAGCAGCCCTCGACAGGGGGTAACAGATACGCAGTATTTT.

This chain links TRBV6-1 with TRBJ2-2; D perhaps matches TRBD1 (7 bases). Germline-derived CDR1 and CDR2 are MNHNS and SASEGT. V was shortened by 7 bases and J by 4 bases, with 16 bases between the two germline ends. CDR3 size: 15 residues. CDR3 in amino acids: CASMARQGGTGELFF. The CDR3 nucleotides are TGTGCCAGCATGGCCAGACAGGGAGGCACCGGGGAGCTGTTTTTT.

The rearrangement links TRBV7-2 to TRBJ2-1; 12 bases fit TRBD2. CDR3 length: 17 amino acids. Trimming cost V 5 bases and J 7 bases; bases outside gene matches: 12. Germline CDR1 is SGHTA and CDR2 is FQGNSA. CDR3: CASSPTQLAGGPNEQFF. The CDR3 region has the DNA TGTGCCAGCAGCCCTACGCAACTAGCGGGAGGCCCTAATGAGCAGTTCTTC.

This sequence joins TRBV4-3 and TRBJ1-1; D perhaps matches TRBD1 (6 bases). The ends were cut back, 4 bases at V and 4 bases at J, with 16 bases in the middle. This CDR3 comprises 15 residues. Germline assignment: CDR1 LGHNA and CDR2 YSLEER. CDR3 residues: CASSLRRGAGTEAFF. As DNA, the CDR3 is TGCGCCAGCAGCCTCCGCAGGGGCGCGGGCACTGAAGCTTTCTTT.

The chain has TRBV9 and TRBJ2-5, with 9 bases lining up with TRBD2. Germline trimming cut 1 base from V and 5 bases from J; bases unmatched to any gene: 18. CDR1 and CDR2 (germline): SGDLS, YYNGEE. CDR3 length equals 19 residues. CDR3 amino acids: CASSVIGVGGGAFRETQYF. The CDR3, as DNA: TGTGCCAGCAGCGTAATTGGGGTCGGCGGGGGGGCCTTCCGGGAGACCCAGTACTTC.

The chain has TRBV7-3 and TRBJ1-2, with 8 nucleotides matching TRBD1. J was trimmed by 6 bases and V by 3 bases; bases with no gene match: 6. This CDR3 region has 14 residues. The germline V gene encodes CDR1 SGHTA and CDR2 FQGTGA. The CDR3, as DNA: TGTGCCAGCAGCTTTACAGGGGGGAGGGATGGCTACACCTTC. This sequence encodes CASSFTGGRDGYTF.

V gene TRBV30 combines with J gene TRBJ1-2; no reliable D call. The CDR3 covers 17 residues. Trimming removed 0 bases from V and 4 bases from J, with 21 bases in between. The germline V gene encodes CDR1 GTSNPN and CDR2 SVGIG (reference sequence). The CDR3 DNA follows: TGTGCCTGGAGTGTCTCCCGCGGAGGGTCCTTTGGCTATGGCTACACCTTC. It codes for CAWSVSRGGSFGYGYTF. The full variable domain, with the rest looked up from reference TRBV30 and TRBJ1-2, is SQTIHQWPATLVQPVGSPLSLECTVEGTSNPNLYWYRQAAGRGLQLLFYSVGIGQISSEVPQNLSASRPQDRQFILSSKKLLLSDSGFYLCAWSVSRGGSFGYGYTFGSGTRLTVV.

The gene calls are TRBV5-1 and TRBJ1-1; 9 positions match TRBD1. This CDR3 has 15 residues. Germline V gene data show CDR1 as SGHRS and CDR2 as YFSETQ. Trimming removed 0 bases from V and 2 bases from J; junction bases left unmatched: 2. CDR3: CASSLGGQGNTEAFF. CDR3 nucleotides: TGCGCCAGCAGCTTGGGGGGACAGGGAAACACTGAAGCTTTCTTT.

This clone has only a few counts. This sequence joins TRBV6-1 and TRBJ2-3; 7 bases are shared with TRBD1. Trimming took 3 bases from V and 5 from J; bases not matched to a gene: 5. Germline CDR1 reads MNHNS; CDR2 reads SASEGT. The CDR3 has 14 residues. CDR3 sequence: CASSDQSGGDTQYF. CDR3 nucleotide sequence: TGTGCCAGCAGTGACCAATCAGGGGGAGATACGCAGTATTTT.

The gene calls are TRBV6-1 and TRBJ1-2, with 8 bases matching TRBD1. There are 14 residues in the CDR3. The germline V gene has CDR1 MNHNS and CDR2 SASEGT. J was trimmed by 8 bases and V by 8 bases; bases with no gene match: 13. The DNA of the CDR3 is TGTGCCAGCCTTCTCTGGACAGGGTTACGGGGCTACACCTTC. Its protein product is CASLLWTGLRGYTF.

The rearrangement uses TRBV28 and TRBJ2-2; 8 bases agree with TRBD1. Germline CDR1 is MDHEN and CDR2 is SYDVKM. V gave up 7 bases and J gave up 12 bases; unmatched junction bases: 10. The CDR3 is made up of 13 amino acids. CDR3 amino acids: CASNGQGDRKLFF. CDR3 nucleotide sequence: TGTGCCAGCAATGGACAGGGTGACAGAAAGCTGTTTTTT.

This CDR3 is CASSEKRTGLSGEQYF. CDR3 nucleotide sequence: TGCGCCAGCAGTGAGAAACGGACAGGCCTGTCGGGAGAGCAGTACTTC. This rearrangement joins TRBV10-2 to TRBJ2-7; 7 nucleotides align to TRBD1. The J segment lost 7 bases and the V segment lost 2 bases, leaving 14 bases of the junction unmatched. Per germline, CDR1 WSHSY and CDR2 SAAADI. The CDR3 has 16 amino acids.

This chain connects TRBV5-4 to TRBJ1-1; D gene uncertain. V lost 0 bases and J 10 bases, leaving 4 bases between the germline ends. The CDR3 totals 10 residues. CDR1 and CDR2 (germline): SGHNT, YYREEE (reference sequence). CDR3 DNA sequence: TGTGCCAGCAGCTTGGGCAGAGCTTTCTTT. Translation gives CASSLGRAFF. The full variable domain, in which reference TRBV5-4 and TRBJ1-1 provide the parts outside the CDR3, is ETGVTQSPTHLIKTRGQQVTLRCSSQSGHNTVSWYQQALGQGPQFIFQYYREEENGRGNFPPRFSGLQFPNYSSELNVNALELDDSALYLCASSLGRAFFGQGTRLTVV.

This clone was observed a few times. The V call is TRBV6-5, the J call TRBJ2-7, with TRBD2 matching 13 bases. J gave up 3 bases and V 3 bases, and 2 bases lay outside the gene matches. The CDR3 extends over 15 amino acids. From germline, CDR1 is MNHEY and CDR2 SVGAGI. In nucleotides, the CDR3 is TGTGCCAGCAGTTATGGGACTAGCGGGATCTACGAGCAGTACTTC. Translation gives CASSYGTSGIYEQYF.

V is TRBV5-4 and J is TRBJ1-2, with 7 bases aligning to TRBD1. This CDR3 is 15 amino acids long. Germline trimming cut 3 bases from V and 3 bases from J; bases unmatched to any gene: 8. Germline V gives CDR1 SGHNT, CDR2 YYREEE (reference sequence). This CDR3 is CASSSFRTGDYGYTF. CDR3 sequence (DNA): TGTGCCAGCAGCTCGTTCCGGACAGGCGACTATGGCTACACCTTC.

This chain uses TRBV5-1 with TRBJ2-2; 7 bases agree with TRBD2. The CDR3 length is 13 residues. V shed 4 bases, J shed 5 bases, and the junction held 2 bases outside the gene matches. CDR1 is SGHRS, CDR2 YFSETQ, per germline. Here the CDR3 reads CASSRSGTGELFF. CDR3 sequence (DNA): TGCGCCAGCAGCCGTAGCGGGACCGGGGAGCTGTTTTTT.

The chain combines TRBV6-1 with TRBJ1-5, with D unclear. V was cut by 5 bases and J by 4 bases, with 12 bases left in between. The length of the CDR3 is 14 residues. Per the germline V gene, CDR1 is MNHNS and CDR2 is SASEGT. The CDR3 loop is CASSQASRNQPQHF. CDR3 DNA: TGTGCCAGCAGTCAGGCGTCAAGGAATCAGCCCCAGCATTTT.

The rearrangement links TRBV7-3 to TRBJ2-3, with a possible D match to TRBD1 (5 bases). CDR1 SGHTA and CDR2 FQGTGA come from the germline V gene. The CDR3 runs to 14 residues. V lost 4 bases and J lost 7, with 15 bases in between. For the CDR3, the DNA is TGTGCCAGCAGCTCAACTTTCCAGGGTTATACGCAGTATTTT. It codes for CASSSTFQGYTQYF.

CDR3 in amino acids: CASSTGTTNEKLFF. The CDR3 DNA sequence: TGTGCCAGCAGTACCGGGACTACTAATGAAAAACTGTTTTTT. The chain recombines TRBV2 with TRBJ1-4; tentatively, D is TRBD1 (5 bases). CDR3 size: 14 residues. Trimming pared 5 bases from V and 2 bases from J, leaving 9 bases between. Germline V lookup: CDR1 SNHLY, CDR2 FYNNEI.

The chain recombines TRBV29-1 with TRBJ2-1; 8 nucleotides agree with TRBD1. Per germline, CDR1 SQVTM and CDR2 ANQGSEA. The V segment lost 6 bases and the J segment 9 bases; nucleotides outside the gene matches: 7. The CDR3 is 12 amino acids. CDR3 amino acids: CSVHRGDGEQFF. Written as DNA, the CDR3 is TGCAGCGTCCACAGGGGGGACGGTGAGCAGTTCTTC.